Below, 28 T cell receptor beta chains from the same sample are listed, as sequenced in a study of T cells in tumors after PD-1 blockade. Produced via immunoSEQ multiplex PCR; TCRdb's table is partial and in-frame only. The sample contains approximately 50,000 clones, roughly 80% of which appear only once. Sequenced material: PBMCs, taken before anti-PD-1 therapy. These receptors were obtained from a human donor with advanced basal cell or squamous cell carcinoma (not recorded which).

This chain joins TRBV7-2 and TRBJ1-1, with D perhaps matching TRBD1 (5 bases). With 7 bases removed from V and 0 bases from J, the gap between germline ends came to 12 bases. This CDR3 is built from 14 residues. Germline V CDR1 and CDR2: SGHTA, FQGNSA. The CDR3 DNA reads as TGTGCCAGCACGCTAGGGGCTTTGAACACTGAAGCTTTCTTT. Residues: CASTLGALNTEAFF. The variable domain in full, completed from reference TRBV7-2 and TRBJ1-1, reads GAGVSQSPSNKVTEKGKDVELRCDPISGHTALYWYRQSLGQGLEFLIYFQGNSAPDKSGLPSDRFSAERTGGSVSTLTIQRTQQEDSAVYLCASTLGALNTEAFFGQGTRLTVV.

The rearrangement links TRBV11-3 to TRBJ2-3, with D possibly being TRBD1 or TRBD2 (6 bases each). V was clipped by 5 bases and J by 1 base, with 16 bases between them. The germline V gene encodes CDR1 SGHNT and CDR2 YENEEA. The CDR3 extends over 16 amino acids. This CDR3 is CASSPGGGTGTDTQYF. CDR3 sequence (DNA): TGTGCCAGCAGCCCCGGGGGCGGGACGGGCACAGATACGCAGTATTTT. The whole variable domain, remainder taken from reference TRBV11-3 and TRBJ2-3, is EAGVVQSPRYKIIEKKQPVAFWCNPISGHNTLYWYLQNLGQGPELLIRYENEEAVDDSQLPKDRFSAERLKGVDSTLKIQPAELGDSAVYLCASSPGGGTGTDTQYFGPGTRLTVL.

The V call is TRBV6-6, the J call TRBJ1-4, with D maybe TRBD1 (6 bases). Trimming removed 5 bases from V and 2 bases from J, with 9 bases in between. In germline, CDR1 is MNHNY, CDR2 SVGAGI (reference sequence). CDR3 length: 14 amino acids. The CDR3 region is CASSQGLTNEKLFF. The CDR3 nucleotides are TGTGCCAGCAGTCAGGGGCTGACTAATGAAAAACTGTTTTTT.

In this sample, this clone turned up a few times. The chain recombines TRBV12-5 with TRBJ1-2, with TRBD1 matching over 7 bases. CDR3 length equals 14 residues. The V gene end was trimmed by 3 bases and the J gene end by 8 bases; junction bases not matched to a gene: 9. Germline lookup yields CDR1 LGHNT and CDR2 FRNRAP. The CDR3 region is CASGLTSTGYGYTF. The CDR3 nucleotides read TGTGCTAGTGGTTTAACCTCGACAGGGTACGGCTACACCTTC.

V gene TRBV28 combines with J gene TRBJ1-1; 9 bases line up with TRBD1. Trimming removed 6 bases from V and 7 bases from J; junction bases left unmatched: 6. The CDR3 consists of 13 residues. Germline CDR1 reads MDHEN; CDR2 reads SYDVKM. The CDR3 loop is CASSMGQGIEAFF. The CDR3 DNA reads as TGTGCCAGCAGCATGGGACAGGGTATTGAAGCTTTCTTT. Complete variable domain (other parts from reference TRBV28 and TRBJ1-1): DVKVTQSSRYLVKRTGEKVFLECVQDMDHENMFWYRQDPGLGLRLIYFSYDVKMKEKGDIPEGYSVSREKKERFSLILESASTNQTSMYLCASSMGQGIEAFFGQGTRLTVV.

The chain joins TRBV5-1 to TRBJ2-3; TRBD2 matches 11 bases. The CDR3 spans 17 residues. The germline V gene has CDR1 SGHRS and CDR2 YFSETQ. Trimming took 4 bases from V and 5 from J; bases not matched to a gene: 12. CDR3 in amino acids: CASSTTPMGTSGDTQYF. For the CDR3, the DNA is TGCGCCAGCAGCACCACTCCGATGGGGACTAGCGGAGATACGCAGTATTTT. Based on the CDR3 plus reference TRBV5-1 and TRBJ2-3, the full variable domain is KAGVTQTPRYLIKTRGQQVTLSCSPISGHRSVSWYQQTPGQGLQFLFEYFSETQRNKGNFPGRFSGRQFSNSRSEMNVSTLELGDSALYLCASSTTPMGTSGDTQYFGPGTRLTVL.

The DNA of the CDR3 is TGCGCCAGCAGGCCCCAGACGGGTGCAACTAATGAAAAACTGTTTTTT. Translation gives CASRPQTGATNEKLFF. This chain uses TRBV5-1 with TRBJ1-4; D unresolved. V was pared by 5 bases and J by 0 bases, with 14 bases between. Germline V gives CDR1 SGHRS, CDR2 YFSETQ. The CDR3 sequence is 16 residues long. Full variable domain (rest looked up from reference TRBV5-1 and TRBJ1-4): KAGVTQTPRYLIKTRGQQVTLSCSPISGHRSVSWYQQTPGQGLQFLFEYFSETQRNKGNFPGRFSGRQFSNSRSEMNVSTLELGDSALYLCASRPQTGATNEKLFFGSGTQLSVL.

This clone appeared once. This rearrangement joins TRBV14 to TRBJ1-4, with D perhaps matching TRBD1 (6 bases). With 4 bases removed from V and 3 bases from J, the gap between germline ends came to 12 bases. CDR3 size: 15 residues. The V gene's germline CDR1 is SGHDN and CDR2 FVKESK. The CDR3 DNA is TGTGCCAGCAGCCGTGGGGGGCTTGCTAATGAAAAACTGTTTTTT. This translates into CASSRGGLANEKLFF.

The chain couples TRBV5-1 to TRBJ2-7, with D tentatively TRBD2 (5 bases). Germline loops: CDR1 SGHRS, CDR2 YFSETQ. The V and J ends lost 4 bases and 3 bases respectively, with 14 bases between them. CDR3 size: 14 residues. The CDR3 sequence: CASSPDSRDYEQYF. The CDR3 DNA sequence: TGCGCCAGCAGCCCGGACTCGCGAGACTACGAGCAGTACTTC. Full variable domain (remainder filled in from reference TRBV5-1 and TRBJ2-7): KAGVTQTPRYLIKTRGQQVTLSCSPISGHRSVSWYQQTPGQGLQFLFEYFSETQRNKGNFPGRFSGRQFSNSRSEMNVSTLELGDSALYLCASSPDSRDYEQYFGPGTRLTVT.

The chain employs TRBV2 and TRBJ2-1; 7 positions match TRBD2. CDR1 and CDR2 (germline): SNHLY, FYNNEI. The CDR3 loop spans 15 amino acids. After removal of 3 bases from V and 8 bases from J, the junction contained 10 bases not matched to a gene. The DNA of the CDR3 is TGTGCCAGCAGTGACGTGGCGGGGGTGTTGGATGAGCAGTTCTTC. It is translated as CASSDVAGVLDEQFF.

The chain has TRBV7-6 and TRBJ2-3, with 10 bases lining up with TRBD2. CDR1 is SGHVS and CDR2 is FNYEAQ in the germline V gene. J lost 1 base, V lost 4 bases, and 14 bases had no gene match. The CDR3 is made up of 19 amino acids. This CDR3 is CASSSIEGLARPRTDTQYF. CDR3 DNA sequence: TGTGCCAGCAGCTCGATTGAGGGACTAGCGCGGCCTCGCACAGATACGCAGTATTTT.

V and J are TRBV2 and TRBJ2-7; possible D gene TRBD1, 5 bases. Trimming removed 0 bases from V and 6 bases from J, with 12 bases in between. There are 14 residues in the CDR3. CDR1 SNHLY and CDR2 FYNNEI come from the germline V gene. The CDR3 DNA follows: TGTGCCAGCAGTGAAGCAGGTCAGGGCGGCGAGCAGTACTTC. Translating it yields CASSEAGQGGEQYF. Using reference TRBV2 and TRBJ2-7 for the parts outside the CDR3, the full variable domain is EPEVTQTPSHQVTQMGQEVILRCVPISNHLYFYWYRQILGQKVEFLVSFYNNEISEKSEIFDDQFSVERPDGSNFTLKIRSTKLEDSAMYFCASSEAGQGGEQYFGPGTRLTVT.

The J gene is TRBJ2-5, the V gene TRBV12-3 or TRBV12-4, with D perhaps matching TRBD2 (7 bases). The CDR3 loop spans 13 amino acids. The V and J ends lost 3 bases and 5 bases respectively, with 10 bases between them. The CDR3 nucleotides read TGTGCCAGCAGTTTCGGGGGGCCGGAGACCCAGTACTTC. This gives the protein CASSFGGPETQYF.

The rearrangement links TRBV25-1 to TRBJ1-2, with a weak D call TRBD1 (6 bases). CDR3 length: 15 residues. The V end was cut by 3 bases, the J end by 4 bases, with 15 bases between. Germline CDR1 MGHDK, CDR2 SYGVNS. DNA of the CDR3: TGTGCCAGCAGTGAGATAGGACAGAGTGCCTATGGCTACACCTTC. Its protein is CASSEIGQSAYGYTF.

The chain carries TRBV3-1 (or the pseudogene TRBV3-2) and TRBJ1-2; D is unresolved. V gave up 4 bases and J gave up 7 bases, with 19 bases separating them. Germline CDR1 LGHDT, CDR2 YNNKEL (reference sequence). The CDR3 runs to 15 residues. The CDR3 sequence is CASSLGRASLSGYTF. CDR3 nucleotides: TGTGCCAGCAGCCTCGGAAGGGCCAGCCTGAGTGGCTACACCTTC.

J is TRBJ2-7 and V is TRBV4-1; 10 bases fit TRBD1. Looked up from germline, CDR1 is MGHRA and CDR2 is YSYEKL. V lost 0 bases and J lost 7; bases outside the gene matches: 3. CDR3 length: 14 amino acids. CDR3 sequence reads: CASSQEDRGYEQYF. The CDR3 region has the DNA TGCGCCAGCAGCCAAGAGGACAGGGGGTATGAGCAGTACTTC.

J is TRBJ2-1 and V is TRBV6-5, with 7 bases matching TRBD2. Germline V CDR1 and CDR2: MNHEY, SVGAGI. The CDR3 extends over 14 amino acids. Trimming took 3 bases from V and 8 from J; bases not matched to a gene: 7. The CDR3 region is CASSYISRGDEQFF. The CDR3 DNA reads TGTGCCAGCAGTTATATCTCCCGGGGGGATGAGCAGTTCTTC.

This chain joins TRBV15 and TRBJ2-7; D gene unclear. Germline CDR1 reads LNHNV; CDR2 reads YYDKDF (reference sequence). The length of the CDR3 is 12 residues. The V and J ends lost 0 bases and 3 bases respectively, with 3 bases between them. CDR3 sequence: CATSRDSYEQYF. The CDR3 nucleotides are TGTGCCACCAGCAGAGACAGCTACGAGCAGTACTTC.

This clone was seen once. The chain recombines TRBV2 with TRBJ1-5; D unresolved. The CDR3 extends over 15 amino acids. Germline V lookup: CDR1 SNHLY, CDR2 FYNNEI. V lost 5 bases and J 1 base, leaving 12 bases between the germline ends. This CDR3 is CASSSEFGSNQPQHF. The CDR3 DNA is TGTGCCAGCAGTTCCGAATTCGGGAGCAATCAGCCCCAGCATTTT.

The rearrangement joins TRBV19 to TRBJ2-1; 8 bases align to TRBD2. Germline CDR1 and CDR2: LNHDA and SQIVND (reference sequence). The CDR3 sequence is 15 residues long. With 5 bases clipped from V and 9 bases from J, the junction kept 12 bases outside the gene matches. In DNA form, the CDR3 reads TGTGCCAGTAGTCTCAACCGGGGGGGGCGGGTTGAGCAGTTCTTC. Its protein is CASSLNRGGRVEQFF.

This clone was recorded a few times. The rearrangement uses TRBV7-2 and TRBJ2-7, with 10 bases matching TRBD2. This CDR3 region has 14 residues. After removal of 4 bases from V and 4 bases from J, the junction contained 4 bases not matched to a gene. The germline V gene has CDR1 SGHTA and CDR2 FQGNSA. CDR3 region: CASSYSSGSYEQYF. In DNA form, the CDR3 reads TGTGCCAGCAGCTATTCTAGCGGGAGTTACGAGCAGTACTTC. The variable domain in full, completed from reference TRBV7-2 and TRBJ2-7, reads GAGVSQSPSNKVTEKGKDVELRCDPISGHTALYWYRQSLGQGLEFLIYFQGNSAPDKSGLPSDRFSAERTGGSVSTLTIQRTQQEDSAVYLCASSYSSGSYEQYFGPGTRLTVT.

The CDR3 nucleotides read TGTGCCAGCAGTCAGGTCGACAGTACCTACGAGCAGTACTTC. Encoded protein: CASSQVDSTYEQYF. V is TRBV6-5 and J is TRBJ2-7, with a tentative D call TRBD1 (5 bases). Per the germline V gene, CDR1 is MNHEY and CDR2 is SVGAGI. The CDR3 has 14 residues. Trimming took off 5 bases at V and 2 bases at J, with 13 bases between the two ends.

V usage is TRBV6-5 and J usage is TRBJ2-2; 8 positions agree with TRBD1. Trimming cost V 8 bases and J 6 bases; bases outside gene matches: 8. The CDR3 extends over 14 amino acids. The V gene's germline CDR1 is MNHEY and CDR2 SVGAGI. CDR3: CASRGRGLSGELFF. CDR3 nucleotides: TGTGCCAGCCGGGGCAGGGGGCTGTCCGGGGAGCTGTTTTTT.

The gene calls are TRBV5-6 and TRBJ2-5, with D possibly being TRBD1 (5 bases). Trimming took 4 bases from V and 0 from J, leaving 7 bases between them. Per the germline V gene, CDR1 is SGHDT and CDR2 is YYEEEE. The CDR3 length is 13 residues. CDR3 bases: TGTGCCAGCAGCATAGGGGACCAAGAGACCCAGTACTTC. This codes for CASSIGDQETQYF.

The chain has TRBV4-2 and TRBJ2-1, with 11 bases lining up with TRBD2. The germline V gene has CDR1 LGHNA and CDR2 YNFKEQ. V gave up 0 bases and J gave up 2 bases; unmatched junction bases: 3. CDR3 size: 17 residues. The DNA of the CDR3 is TGTGCCAGCAGCCAAGATCTAGCGGGAGGACCCTACAATGAGCAGTTCTTC. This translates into CASSQDLAGGPYNEQFF.

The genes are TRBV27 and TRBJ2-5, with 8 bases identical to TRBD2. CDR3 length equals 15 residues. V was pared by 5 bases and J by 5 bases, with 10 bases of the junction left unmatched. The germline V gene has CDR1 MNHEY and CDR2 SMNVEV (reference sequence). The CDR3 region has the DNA TGTGCCAGCAGTGAACGGCGGGGGGAAGGGGAGACCCAGTACTTC. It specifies CASSERRGEGETQYF.

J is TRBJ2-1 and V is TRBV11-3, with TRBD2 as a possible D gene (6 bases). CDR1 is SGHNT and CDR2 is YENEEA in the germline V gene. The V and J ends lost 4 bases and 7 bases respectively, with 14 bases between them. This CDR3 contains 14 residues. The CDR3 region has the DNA TGTGCCAGCAGCTCCCGATCGGGGGTTAATGAGCAGTTCTTC. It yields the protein CASSSRSGVNEQFF. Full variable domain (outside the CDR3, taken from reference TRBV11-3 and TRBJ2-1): EAGVVQSPRYKIIEKKQPVAFWCNPISGHNTLYWYLQNLGQGPELLIRYENEEAVDDSQLPKDRFSAERLKGVDSTLKIQPAELGDSAVYLCASSSRSGVNEQFFGPGTRLTVL.

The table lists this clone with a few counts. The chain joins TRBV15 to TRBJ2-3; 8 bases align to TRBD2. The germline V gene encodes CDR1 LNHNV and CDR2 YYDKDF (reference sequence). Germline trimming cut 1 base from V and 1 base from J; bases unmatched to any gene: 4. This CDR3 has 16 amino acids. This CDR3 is CATSRGNSGGTDTQYF. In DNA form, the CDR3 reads TGTGCCACCAGCAGAGGAAATAGCGGGGGCACAGATACGCAGTATTTT.